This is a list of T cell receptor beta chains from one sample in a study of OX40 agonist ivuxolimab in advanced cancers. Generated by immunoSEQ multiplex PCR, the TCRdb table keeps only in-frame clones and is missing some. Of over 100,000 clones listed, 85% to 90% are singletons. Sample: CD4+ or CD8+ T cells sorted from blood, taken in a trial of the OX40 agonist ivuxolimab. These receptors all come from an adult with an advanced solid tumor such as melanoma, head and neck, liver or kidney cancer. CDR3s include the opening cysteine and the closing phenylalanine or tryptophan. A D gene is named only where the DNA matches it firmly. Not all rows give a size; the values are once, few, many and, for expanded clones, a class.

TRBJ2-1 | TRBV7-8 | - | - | TGTGCCAGCAGCTCTACGAGCTCCTACAATGAGCAGTTCTTC | CASSSTSSYNEQFF
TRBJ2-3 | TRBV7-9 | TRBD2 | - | TGTGCCAGCAGCTTAGGACTAGCGGGGGTCCGGTTAACAGATACGCAGTATTTT | CASSLGLAGVRLTDTQYF
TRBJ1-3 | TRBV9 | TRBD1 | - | TGTGCCAGCACCCCAGGGGGGGGGACTGGAAACACCATATATTTT | CASTPGGGTGNTIYF
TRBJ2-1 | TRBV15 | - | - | TGTGCCACCAGCGGTAAAGAGGGTGTAAGGGCCTCCTACAATGAGCAGTTCTTC | CATSGKEGVRASYNEQFF
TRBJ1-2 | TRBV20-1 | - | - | TGCAGTGCTATTTCCCCCTACACCTTC | CSAISPYTF
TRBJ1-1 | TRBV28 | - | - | TGTGCCAGCAGCCCAACCGGGACAACGAACACTGAAGCTTTCTTT | CASSPTGTTNTEAFF
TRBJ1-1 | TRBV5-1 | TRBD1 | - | TGCGCCAGCAGCTCACAGGGGTTTATTACTGAAGCTTTCTTT | CASSSQGFITEAFF
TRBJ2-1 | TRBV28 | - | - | TGTGCCAGCAGTTTAGTACTAACTGGTGAGCAGTTCTTC | CASSLVLTGEQFF
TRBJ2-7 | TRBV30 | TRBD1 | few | TGTGCCTGGAGTCCTAAAGGACAGGGGATTTCCTACGAGCAGTACTTC | CAWSPKGQGISYEQYF
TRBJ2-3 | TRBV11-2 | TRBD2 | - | TGTGCCAGCAGCCCTAGCGGGGGCCCCACAGATACGCAGTATTTT | CASSPSGGPTDTQYF
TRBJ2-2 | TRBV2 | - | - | TGTGCCAGCAGCAAGGGTAGCACCGGGGAGCTGTTTTTT | CASSKGSTGELFF
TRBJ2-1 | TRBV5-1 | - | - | TGCGCCAGCAGCTCGAAGGAGGTAGGGGCGGGCTCCTACAATGAGCAGTTCTTC | CASSSKEVGAGSYNEQFF
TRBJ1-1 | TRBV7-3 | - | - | TGTGCCAGCAGCCGGACCCCGAACACTGAAGCTTTCTTT | CASSRTPNTEAFF
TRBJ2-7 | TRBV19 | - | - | TGTGCCAGTAGTATAGGGGGGACACCCTCGGACGAGCAGTACTTC | CASSIGGTPSDEQYF
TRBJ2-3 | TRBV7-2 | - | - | TGTGCCAGCAGCTTAGCGGCGAGGGGGGCAAGCGGCACAGATACGCAGTATTTT | CASSLAARGASGTDTQYF
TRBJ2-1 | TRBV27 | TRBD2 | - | TGTGCCAGCAGTACGACTAGCGGGGTAATAGGTGAGCAGTTCTTC | CASSTTSGVIGEQFF
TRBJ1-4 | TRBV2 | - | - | TGTGCCAGCTACAGGGACCTTAATGAAAAACTGTTTTTT | CASYRDLNEKLFF
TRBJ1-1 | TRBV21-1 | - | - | TGTGCCACGGAGAAGGGGGCCCTGAACACTGAAGCTTTCTTT | CATEKGALNTEAFF
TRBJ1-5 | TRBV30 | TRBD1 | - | TGTGCCTGGACACCCACAGGGGTGGGCCAGCCCCAGCATTTT | CAWTPTGVGQPQHF
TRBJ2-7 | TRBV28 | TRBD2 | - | TGTGCCAGTAACACCGGGACTAGCGGGCAGTACGAGCAGTACTTC | CASNTGTSGQYEQYF
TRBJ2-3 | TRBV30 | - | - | TGTGCCTGGGCCCTTGGGGATACAGATACGCAGTATTTT | CAWALGDTDTQYF
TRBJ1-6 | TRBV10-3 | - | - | TGTGCCATCAGACAGGGTAGCTCCTATAATTCACCCCTCCACTTT | CAIRQGSSYNSPLHF
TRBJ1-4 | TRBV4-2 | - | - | TGTGCCAGCAGCCCAATGTCGGAGGCTGAAAAACTGTTTTTT | CASSPMSEAEKLFF
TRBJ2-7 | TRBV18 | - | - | TGTGCCAGCTCACCACGGTCAGCCTACGAGCAGTACTTC | CASSPRSAYEQYF
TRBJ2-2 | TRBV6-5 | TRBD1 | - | TGTGCCATCAGTGAGGGACAGTTGTCCCGGGAGCTGTTTTTT | CAISEGQLSRELFF
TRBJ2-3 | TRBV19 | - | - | TGTGCCAGTAGTATCCATCCGACTTATCCTAACACAGATACGCAGTATTTT | CASSIHPTYPNTDTQYF
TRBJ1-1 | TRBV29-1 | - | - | TGCAGCGTTGGGGGAGGGGGGCGAAACACTGAAGCTTTCTTT | CSVGGGGRNTEAFF
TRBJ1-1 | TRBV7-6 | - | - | TGTGCCAGCAGCTTGGGGCAGGGCACAAACACTGAAGCTTTCTTT | CASSLGQGTNTEAFF
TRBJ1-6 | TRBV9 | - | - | TGTGCCAGCAGCGTAGACAAGTTAAATTCACCCCTCCACTTT | CASSVDKLNSPLHF
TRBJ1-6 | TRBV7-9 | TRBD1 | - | TGTGCCAGCAGCTCCCGACAGGGATCAAGCTCCTATAATTCACCCCTCCACTTT | CASSSRQGSSSYNSPLHF
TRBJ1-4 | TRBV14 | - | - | TGTGCCAGCAGCGGGCCAGGGGCGGTCGAAAAACTGTTTTTT | CASSGPGAVEKLFF
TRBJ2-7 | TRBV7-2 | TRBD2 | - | TGTGCCAGCAGCGTCGTGGCGGGGGGCGCTTCCTCCTACGAGCAGTACTTC | CASSVVAGGASSYEQYF
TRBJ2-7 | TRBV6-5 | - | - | TGTGGTACGAAAGGACCAGGTATAGTAGAGCAGTACTTC | CGTKGPGIVEQYF
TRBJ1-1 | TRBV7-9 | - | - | TGTGCCAGCAGACAGAACAGGGTTGATTTGAACACTGAAGCTTTCTTT | CASRQNRVDLNTEAFF
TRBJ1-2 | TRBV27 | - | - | TGTGCCAGCAGCCGAGACGGGTATGGCTACACCTTC | CASSRDGYGYTF
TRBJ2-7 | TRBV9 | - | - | TGTGCCAGCACCCCAGGGACGTTGAGCTCCTACGAGCAGTACTTC | CASTPGTLSSYEQYF
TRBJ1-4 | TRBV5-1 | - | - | TGCGCCAGCAGCTTGGATACGGCCCTAACTAATGAAAAACTGTTTTTT | CASSLDTALTNEKLFF
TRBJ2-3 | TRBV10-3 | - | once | TGTGCCATCAGTACACAGGGTACAGATACGCAGTATTTT | CAISTQGTDTQYF
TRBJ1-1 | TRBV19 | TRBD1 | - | TGTGCCAGTAGGTACGGGACAGGGTTGAACACTGAAGCTTTCTTT | CASRYGTGLNTEAFF
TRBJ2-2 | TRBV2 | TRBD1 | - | TGTGCCAGCCGGGACAGGGGGCTGGCCGGGGAGCTGTTTTTT | CASRDRGLAGELFF
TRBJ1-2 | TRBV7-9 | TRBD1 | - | TGTGCCAGCAGCTTAGGGGACAGCGAGTCCTATGGCTACACCTTC | CASSLGDSESYGYTF
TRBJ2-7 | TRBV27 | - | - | TGTGCCAGCAGTTTAGGGACACAGAGAGGCGAGCAGTACTTC | CASSLGTQRGEQYF
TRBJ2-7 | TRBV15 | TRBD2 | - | TGTGCCACCAGCGGAGAGCGGGGGAGCTCCTACGAGCAGTACTTC | CATSGERGSSYEQYF
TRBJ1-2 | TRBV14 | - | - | TGTGCCAGCAGCCAAGATCCGGGCCACCGATATGGCTACACCTTC | CASSQDPGHRYGYTF
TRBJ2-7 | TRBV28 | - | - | TGTGCCAGCAGTCCCCCCGGATACTCCTACGAGCAGTACTTC | CASSPPGYSYEQYF
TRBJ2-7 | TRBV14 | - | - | TGTGCCAGCAGCCTTATCTCAGGCTACGAGCAGTACTTC | CASSLISGYEQYF
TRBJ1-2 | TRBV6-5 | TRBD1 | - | TGTGCCAGCGGCGATGAACAGGGGGCTCTCTTAGGCTACACCTTC | CASGDEQGALLGYTF
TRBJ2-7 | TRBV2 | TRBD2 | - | TGTGCCAGCAGTGAGCCTAGCGGGGGGCACTACGAGCAGTACTTC | CASSEPSGGHYEQYF
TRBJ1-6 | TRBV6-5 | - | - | TGTGCCAGCAGTGTTGGGACGGGTAATTCACCCCTCCACTTT | CASSVGTGNSPLHF
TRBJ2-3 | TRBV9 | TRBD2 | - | TGTGCCAGCAGCCCTAGACTTCCGCTAGGAGCGGGGACAGATACGCAGTATTTT | CASSPRLPLGAGTDTQYF
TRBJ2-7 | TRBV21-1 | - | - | TGTGCCAGCAGCCACGGGGCCACCTACGAGCAGTACTTC | CASSHGATYEQYF
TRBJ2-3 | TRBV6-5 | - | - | TGTGCCAGCAGCCGCGACCAGCGCGATACGCAGTATTTT | CASSRDQRDTQYF
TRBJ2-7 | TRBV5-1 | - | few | TGCGCCAGCAGCCCAGACCTAGGACCCTACGAGCAGTACTTC | CASSPDLGPYEQYF
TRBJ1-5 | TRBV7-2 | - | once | TGTGCCAGCAGCTTTCGGGACAATCAGCCCCAGCATTTT | CASSFRDNQPQHF
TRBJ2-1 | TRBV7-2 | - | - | TGTGCCAGCAGCTTAGCAGAGGAATACAATGAGCAGTTCTTC | CASSLAEEYNEQFF
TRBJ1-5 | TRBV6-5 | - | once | TGTGCCAGCAGACTCCAGGGAGGGAGCAATCAGCCCCAGCATTTT | CASRLQGGSNQPQHF
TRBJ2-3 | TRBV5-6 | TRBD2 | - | TGTGCCAGCACCCTCAGCGGGGGGACGCAGTATTTT | CASTLSGGTQYF
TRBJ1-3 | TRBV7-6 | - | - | TGTGCCAGCAGCTCTTCGCAGGCCAGCTCTGGAAACACCATATATTTT | CASSSSQASSGNTIYF
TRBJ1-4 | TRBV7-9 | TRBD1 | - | TGTGCCAGCAGCTTAAGAACAGGGGATAATGAAAAACTGTTTTTT | CASSLRTGDNEKLFF